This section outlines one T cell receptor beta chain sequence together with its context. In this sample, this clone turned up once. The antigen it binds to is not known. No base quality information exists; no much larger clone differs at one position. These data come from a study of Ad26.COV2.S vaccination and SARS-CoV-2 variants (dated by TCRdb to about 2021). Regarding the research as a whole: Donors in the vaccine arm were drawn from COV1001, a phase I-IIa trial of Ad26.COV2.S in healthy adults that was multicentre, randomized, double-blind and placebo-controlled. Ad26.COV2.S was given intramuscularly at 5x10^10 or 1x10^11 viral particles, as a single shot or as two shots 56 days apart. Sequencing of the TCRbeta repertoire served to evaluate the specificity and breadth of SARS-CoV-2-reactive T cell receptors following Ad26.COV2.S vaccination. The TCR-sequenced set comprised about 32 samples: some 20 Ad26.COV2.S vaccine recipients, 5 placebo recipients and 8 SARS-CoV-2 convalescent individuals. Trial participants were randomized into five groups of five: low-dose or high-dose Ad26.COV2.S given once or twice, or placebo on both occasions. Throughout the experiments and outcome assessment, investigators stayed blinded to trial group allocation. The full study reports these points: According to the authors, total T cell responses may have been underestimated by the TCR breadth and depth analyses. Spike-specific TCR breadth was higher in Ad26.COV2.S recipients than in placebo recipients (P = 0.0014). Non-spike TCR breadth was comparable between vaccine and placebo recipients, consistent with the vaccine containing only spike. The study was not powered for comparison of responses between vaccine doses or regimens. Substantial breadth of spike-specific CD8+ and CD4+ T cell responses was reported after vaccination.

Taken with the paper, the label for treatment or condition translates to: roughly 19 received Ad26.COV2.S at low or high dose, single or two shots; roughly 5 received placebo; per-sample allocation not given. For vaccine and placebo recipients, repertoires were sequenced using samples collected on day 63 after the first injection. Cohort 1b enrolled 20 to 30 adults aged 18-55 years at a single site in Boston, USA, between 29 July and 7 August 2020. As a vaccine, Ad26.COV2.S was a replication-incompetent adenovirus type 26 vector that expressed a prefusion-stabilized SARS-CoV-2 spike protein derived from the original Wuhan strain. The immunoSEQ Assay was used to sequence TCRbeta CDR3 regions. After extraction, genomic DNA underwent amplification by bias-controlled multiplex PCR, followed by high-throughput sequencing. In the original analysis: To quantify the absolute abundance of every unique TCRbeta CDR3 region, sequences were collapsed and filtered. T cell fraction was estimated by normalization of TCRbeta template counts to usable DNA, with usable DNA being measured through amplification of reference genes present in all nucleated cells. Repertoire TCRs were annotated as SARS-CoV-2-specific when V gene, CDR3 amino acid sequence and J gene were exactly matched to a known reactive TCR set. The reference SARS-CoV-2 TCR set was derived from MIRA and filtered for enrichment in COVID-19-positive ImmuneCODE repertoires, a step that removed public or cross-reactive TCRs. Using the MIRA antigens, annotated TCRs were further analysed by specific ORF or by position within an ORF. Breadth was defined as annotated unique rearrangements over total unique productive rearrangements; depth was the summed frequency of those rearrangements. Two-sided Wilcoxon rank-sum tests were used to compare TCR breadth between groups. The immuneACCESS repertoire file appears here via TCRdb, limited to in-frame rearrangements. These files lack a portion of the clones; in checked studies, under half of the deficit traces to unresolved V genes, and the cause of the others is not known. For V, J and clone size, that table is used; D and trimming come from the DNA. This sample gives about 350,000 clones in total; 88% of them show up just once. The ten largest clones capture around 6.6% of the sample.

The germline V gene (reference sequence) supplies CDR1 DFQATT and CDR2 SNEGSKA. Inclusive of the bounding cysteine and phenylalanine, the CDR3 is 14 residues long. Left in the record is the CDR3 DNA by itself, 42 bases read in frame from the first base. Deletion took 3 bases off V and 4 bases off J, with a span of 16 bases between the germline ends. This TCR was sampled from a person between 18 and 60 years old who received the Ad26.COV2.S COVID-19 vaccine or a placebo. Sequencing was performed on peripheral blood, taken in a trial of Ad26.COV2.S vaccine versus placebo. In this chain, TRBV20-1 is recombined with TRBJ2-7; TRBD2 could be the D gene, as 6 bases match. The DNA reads TGCAGTGCTAGTTATCCAGCGGGTCAGTACGAGCAGTACTTC. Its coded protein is CSASYPAGQYEQYF.